Here is one T cell receptor (beta chain) with its context. Its cognate antigen is unknown. The data were taken from a study of blood T cells in healthy people across ages. Donors gave around 10 milliliters of peripheral blood apiece. Study conclusions and caveats: Unknown CMV status may confound age-related changes in expanded clones.

Alongside a J-beta primer mix, a sample-barcoded 5' primer served in a second PCR lasting about 7 to 12 cycles. TCRdb passed the 5' RACE reads through MiXCR, listing each CDR3 protein once. The sample yields about 1.5 million distinct CDR3 sequences, roughly 45% seen once. The CDR3 totals 13 residues. Germline V gives CDR1 DFQATT, CDR2 SNEGSKA (reference sequence). V was pared by 7 bases and J by 9 bases, with 19 bases between. The TCR originated in a woman in her late teens or twenties in good health. The chain joins TRBV20-1 to TRBJ2-1; tentatively, D is TRBD2 (5 bases). The sample consisted of blood. CDR3 amino acids: CSVRGYSSGEQFF. In DNA, the CDR3 is TGCAGTGTCCGAGGGTATAGTTCGGGTGAGCAGTTCTTC.